The text below deals with one TCR beta chain. This sample was taken from a study of cytomegalovirus exposure and HLA in healthy donors. Amplification used 60 Vbeta primers and 13 Jbeta primers. The method was immunoSEQ multiplex PCR; TCRdb's version includes in-frame clones alone and lacks a portion of them. The sample shows roughly 98,000 clones, 60% to 75% of them seen only once. The sequencing input was PBMCs. The TCR sequence derives from a female donor in good health and CMV-seropositive.

Here the CDR3 DNA reads TGTGCCAGCCGGAGGGCGATTACTAATGAAAAACTGTTTTTT. It is translated as CASRRAITNEKLFF. This chain uses TRBV7-9 with TRBJ1-4, with D hard to call. The length of the CDR3 is 14 residues. V lost 8 bases, J lost 2 bases, and 12 bases lay in between. Germline V gene lookup returns CDR1 SEHNR and CDR2 FQNEAQ (reference sequence).